These 27 T cell receptor beta chains share one sample of origin, sequenced in a study of blood T cells in healthy people across ages. Combining a sample-barcoded 5' primer with a J-beta primer mix, a second PCR ran for roughly 6 to 12 cycles. TCRdb independently ran MiXCR on the 5' RACE reads; one entry per CDR3 protein. This sample has approximately 820,000 distinct CDR3 sequences, with around two fifths found just once. Sequences were obtained from blood. These TCRs come from a man aged 55 to 70 in good health.

The chain couples TRBV20-1 to TRBJ2-3, with 11 nucleotides matching TRBD2. The CDR3 is made up of 17 amino acids. The germline V gene has CDR1 DFQATT and CDR2 SNEGSKA (reference sequence). The V and J ends lost 0 bases and 2 bases, in that order; junction bases with no gene match: 7. This CDR3 is CSARDAKTSGVTDTQYF. For the CDR3, the DNA is TGCAGTGCTAGAGATGCCAAGACTAGCGGGGTCACAGATACGCAGTATTTT.

The chain employs TRBV29-1 and TRBJ1-4; no clear D gene. The CDR3 loop spans 16 amino acids. CDR1 is SQVTM and CDR2 is ANQGSEA in the germline V gene. V lost 4 bases to trimming and J lost 7 bases, with 22 bases between them. The CDR3 DNA sequence: TGCAGCGTTGTTCTTCGACGAGGTGGTTTAGGTGAAAAACTGTTTTTT. Its translation: CSVVLRRGGLGEKLFF.

This clonotype showed up just a few times. The chain employs TRBV4-3 and TRBJ2-7, with no clear D. Germline values: CDR1 LGHNA, CDR2 YSLEER. V lost 8 bases and J 1 base, leaving 12 bases between the germline ends. This CDR3 region has 13 residues. The CDR3 bases are TGCGCCAGCTCGGTACAGCTTTCCTACGAGCAGTACTTC. Translation: CASSVQLSYEQYF.

J is TRBJ2-7 and V is TRBV27; 7 positions match TRBD1. The better agreement between TRBJ2-5 and the DNA end casts doubt on the J call. This CDR3 contains 16 residues. Germline CDR1 MNHEY, CDR2 SMNVEV (reference sequence). The CDR3 DNA reads as TGTGCCAGCAGTAAACTTGAGACCAGGGGGTGGGAGACCCAGTACTTC. Its protein is CASSKLETRGWETQYF.

The chain uses TRBV6-2 or TRBV6-3 and TRBJ2-1; D unresolved. The CDR3 contains 14 residues. The germline CDR1 and CDR2 sequences are MNHEY and SVGEGT. V was trimmed by 11 bases and J by 1 base, leaving 15 bases between them. This chain's CDR3 is CAATPAPSYNEQFF. The CDR3 DNA reads TGTGCCGCGACCCCGGCGCCTTCCTACAATGAGCAGTTCTTC.

This clonotype has just a few counts. V and J are TRBV11-3 and TRBJ2-3, with 9 bases lining up with TRBD1. CDR3 size: 15 residues. Germline V gives CDR1 SGHNT, CDR2 YENEEA. After removal of 5 bases from V and 0 bases from J, the junction contained 3 bases not matched to a gene. CDR3 in amino acids: CASSAGTGSTDTQYF. The CDR3 DNA follows: TGTGCCAGCAGCGCCGGGACAGGGAGCACAGATACGCAGTATTTT.

The chain joins TRBV7-2 to TRBJ2-7; D gene uncertain. Germline V lookup: CDR1 SGHTA, CDR2 FQGNSA. This CDR3 is 14 amino acids long. The V end was cut by 4 bases, the J end by 2 bases, with 12 bases between. Here the CDR3 DNA reads TGTGCCAGCAGCTACGCCGGGTCACCCTACGAGCAGTACTTC. This gives the protein CASSYAGSPYEQYF.

V and J are TRBV18 and TRBJ1-2; D is unclear. Germline CDR1 is KGHSH and CDR2 is LQKENI. V was clipped by 3 bases and J by 4 bases, with 18 bases between them. CDR3 size: 16 residues. CDR3 DNA sequence: TGTGCCAGCTCACCCCTCGTGGAGGGAGGCCCCTATGGCTACACCTTC. It specifies CASSPLVEGGPYGYTF.

The gene calls are TRBV11-2 and TRBJ2-3, with 9 bases identical to TRBD2. With 5 bases clipped from V and 5 bases from J, the junction kept 8 bases outside the gene matches. The CDR3 is 15 residues long. Germline-derived CDR1 and CDR2 are SGHAT and FQNNGV. CDR3 sequence (DNA): TGTGCCAGCAGCCCTGGAGCGGGGGGCGGAGATACGCAGTATTTT. It yields the protein CASSPGAGGGDTQYF.

CDR3 sequence reads: CASSFQTGTGVPYEQYF. The CDR3 DNA follows: TGTGCCAGCAGCTTCCAAACCGGGACAGGGGTTCCCTACGAGCAGTACTTC. The gene calls are TRBV11-3 and TRBJ2-7; 10 positions match TRBD1. The CDR3 extends over 17 amino acids. The J segment lost 2 bases and the V segment lost 3 bases, leaving 10 bases of the junction unmatched. Looked up from germline, CDR1 is SGHNT and CDR2 is YENEEA.

Ten or more counts support this clonotype. The chain combines TRBV20-1 with TRBJ1-1; the D is unclear. Between the trimmed V and J ends, which lost 5 bases and 0 bases, there was a span of 13 bases. This CDR3 has 14 residues. Germline CDR1 is DFQATT and CDR2 is SNEGSKA (reference sequence). The CDR3 spells CSAPLGVMNTEAFF. In DNA, the CDR3 is TGCAGTGCTCCCCTTGGGGTCATGAACACTGAAGCTTTCTTT.

This clonotype was detected only once. The chain carries TRBV12-3 or TRBV12-4 and TRBJ2-2, with D tentatively TRBD1 (6 bases). The CDR3 spans 18 residues. Trimming stripped 2 bases from V and 7 bases from J, with 23 bases between. CDR3 loop: CASSLYQGFLLGGGELFF. The CDR3 DNA reads as TGTGCCAGCAGTTTATATCAGGGATTTCTTCTAGGGGGCGGGGAGCTGTTTTTT.

This clonotype has a handful of counts. This sequence joins TRBV7-2 and TRBJ2-7, with 7 bases lining up with TRBD1. The CDR3 covers 15 residues. The trim removed 4 bases at V and 2 bases at J, leaving 8 bases unmatched. CDR1 SGHTA and CDR2 FQGNSA come from the germline V gene. The CDR3 reads CASSSSGTETYEQYF. CDR3 coding DNA: TGTGCCAGCAGCTCCTCCGGGACAGAAACCTACGAGCAGTACTTC.

The table lists this clonotype with a few counts. The chain has TRBV21-1 and TRBJ1-4; TRBD1, the D gene given by the table, was not confirmed from the DNA. TRBV21-1 is reported as a pseudogene. This CDR3 comprises 15 residues. The chain's CDR3 is CASSKGRGSNEKLFF. CDR3 coding DNA: TGTGCCAGCAGCAAAGGAAGGGGATCTAATGAAAAACTGTTTTTT.

The chain joins TRBV19 to TRBJ2-2; D not certain. This CDR3 spans 15 amino acids. CDR1 is LNHDA, CDR2 SQIVND, per germline (reference sequence). V lost 7 bases, J lost 6 bases, and 18 bases lay in between. The CDR3 is CASTLDAVMAGELFF. CDR3 coding DNA: TGTGCCAGTACCCTGGACGCGGTAATGGCCGGGGAGCTGTTTTTT.

Written as DNA, the CDR3 is TGTGCCAGCAGATCAAGTGGGATAAGGGGGGGCCGAGAGACCCAGTACTTC. It translates to CASRSSGIRGGRETQYF. The gene calls are TRBV27 and TRBJ2-5; D possibly corresponds to TRBD2 (7 bases). Germline V CDR1 and CDR2: MNHEY, SMNVEV (reference sequence). The CDR3 has 17 residues. V lost 6 bases and J lost 4, with 24 bases in between.

The chain couples TRBV6-6 to TRBJ2-7, with TRBD1 identical over 9 bases. Germline CDR1 MNHNY, CDR2 SVGAGI (reference sequence). J lost 2 bases, V lost 6 bases, and 8 bases had no gene match. The CDR3 runs 15 residues. CDR3 coding DNA: TGTGCCAGCAGGGACTCGACAGGGGGGGCCTACGAGCAGTACTTC. Its translation is CASRDSTGGAYEQYF.

In this sample, this clonotype turned up a few times. The V call is TRBV4-3, the J call TRBJ1-6, with 8 bases identical to TRBD1. V lost 0 bases, J lost 5 bases, and 9 bases stayed unmatched. CDR3 length: 18 residues. Germline lookup yields CDR1 LGHNA and CDR2 YSLEER. CDR3 nucleotide sequence: TGCGCCAGCAGCCAAGATCCTGCAGGGGGCTACAATAATTCACCCCTCCACTTT. Encoded protein: CASSQDPAGGYNNSPLHF.

This clonotype turned up a few times. A clone one base away is much larger, so this may be a read error. V and J are TRBV7-2 and TRBJ2-5; 13 nucleotides align to TRBD2. The CDR3 is made up of 18 amino acids. The V gene's germline CDR1 is SGHTA and CDR2 FQGNSA. The CDR3 nucleotides are TGTGCCGGCAGCTCCCCGACTAGCGGGGGGACCTTTCAAGAGACCCAGTACTTC. Protein product: CAGSSPTSGGTFQETQYF.

This clonotype was seen a few times. The chain combines TRBV29-1 with TRBJ1-2, with 8 bases matching TRBD1. The CDR3 is 14 residues long. Germline CDR1 SQVTM, CDR2 ANQGSEA. After removal of 6 bases from V and 3 bases from J, the junction contained 9 bases not matched to a gene. CDR3 loop: CSVADRGRDYGYTF. The CDR3 coding sequence is TGCAGCGTCGCTGACAGGGGACGAGACTATGGCTACACCTTC.

This clonotype showed up just a few times. This chain joins TRBV10-3 and TRBJ2-5; D remains ambiguous. Per the germline V gene, CDR1 is ENHRY and CDR2 is SYGVKD. V was trimmed by 4 bases and J by 5 bases, leaving 20 bases between them. The CDR3 loop spans 16 amino acids. DNA for the CDR3: TGTGCCATCAGTGGCCCCGGCAGCCCGGACGAGGAGACCCAGTACTTC. This translates into CAISGPGSPDEETQYF.

In its sample, this clonotype was seen a few times. The rearrangement links TRBV9 to TRBJ2-1, with TRBD2 as a possible D gene (6 bases). From germline, CDR1 is SGDLS and CDR2 YYNGEE. V shed 3 bases and J shed 8 bases, with 21 bases lying between them. The length of the CDR3 is 16 residues. CDR3 in DNA: TGTGCCAGCAGCGCTCGAAGGGATCTAGCGATCGATGAGCAGTTCTTC. Encoded protein: CASSARRDLAIDEQFF.

About this clonotype: At one end, the junction sequence differs from germline, possibly due to a read error. The chain combines TRBV5-5 with TRBJ2-5, with 8 bases lining up with TRBD2. Per germline, CDR1 SGHKS and CDR2 YYEKEE (reference sequence). This CDR3 contains 16 residues. CDR3 coding DNA: TGCGCCAGCAGCGTGGCCGGGACTAGGTCCATAAATGAGCAGTACTTC. Translating gives CASSVAGTRSINEQYF.

The chain links TRBV2 to TRBJ1-6, with TRBD1 matching 8 bases. The CDR3 contains 14 residues. Germline assignment: CDR1 SNHLY and CDR2 FYNNEI. Losses at the gene ends were 9 bases for V and 4 bases for J; bases not matched to a gene: 5. CDR3 protein: CARAGQAYNSPLHF. CDR3 coding DNA: TGTGCCAGGGCGGGACAGGCTTATAATTCACCCCTCCACTTT.

The table lists this clonotype with many counts. The V and J genes are TRBV6-5 and TRBJ1-4, with D unresolved. There are 11 residues in the CDR3. Germline V gene sequence: CDR1 MNHEY, CDR2 SVGAGI. V was clipped by 10 bases and J by 13 bases, with 16 bases between them. CDR3 loop: CATNFGRRLFF. In DNA, the CDR3 is TGTGCCACCAACTTTGGAAGGCGACTGTTTTTT.

The J gene is TRBJ2-1, the V gene TRBV29-1, with TRBD2 identical over 11 bases. Per germline, CDR1 SQVTM and CDR2 ANQGSEA. The junction had 9 bases not matched to a gene; V was cut back by 6 bases and J by 2 bases. The CDR3 runs 16 residues. The CDR3 nucleotides read TGCAGCGTCTATAGCGGGGGGGCGAAGGCCTACAATGAGCAGTTCTTC. Translated: CSVYSGGAKAYNEQFF.

This clonotype was seen only a few times. The gene calls are TRBV6-2 or TRBV6-3 and TRBJ2-3, with TRBD2 matching over 8 bases. The CDR3 consists of 16 residues. With 5 bases clipped from V and 0 bases from J, the junction kept 7 bases outside the gene matches. CDR1 and CDR2 from the germline V gene are MNHEY and SVGEGT. CDR3 loop: CASSRTSISSTDTQYF. The CDR3 region has the DNA TGTGCCAGCAGTCGGACTAGCATATCTAGCACAGATACGCAGTATTTT.